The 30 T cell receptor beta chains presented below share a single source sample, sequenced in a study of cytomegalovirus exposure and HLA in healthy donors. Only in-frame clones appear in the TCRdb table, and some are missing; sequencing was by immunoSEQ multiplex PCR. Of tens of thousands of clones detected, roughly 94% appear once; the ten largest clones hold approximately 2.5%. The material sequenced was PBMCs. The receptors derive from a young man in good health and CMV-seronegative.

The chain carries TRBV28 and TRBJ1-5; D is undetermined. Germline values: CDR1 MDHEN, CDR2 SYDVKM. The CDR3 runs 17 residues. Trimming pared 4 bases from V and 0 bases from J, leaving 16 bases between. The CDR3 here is CASSYSEIQYSNQPQHF. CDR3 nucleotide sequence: TGTGCCAGCAGTTACTCGGAGATTCAATATAGCAATCAGCCCCAGCATTTT.

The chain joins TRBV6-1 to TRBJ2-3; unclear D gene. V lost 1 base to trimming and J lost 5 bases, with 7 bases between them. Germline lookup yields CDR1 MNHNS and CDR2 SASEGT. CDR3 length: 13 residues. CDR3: CASSEVFGDTQYF. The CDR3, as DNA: TGTGCCAGCAGTGAAGTCTTCGGAGATACGCAGTATTTT.

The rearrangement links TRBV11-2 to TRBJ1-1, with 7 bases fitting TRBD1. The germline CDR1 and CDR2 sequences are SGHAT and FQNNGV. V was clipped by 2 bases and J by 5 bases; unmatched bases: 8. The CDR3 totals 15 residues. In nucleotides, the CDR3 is TGTGCCAGCAGCTTAACCGAGGCAGGGGGGACTGAAGCTTTCTTT. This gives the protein CASSLTEAGGTEAFF.

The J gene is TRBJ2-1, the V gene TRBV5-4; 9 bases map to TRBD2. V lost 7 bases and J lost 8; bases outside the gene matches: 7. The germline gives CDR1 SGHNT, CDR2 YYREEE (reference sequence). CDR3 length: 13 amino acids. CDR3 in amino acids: CASGGTSLDEQFF. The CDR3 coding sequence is TGTGCCAGCGGTGGGACTAGCTTGGATGAGCAGTTCTTC.

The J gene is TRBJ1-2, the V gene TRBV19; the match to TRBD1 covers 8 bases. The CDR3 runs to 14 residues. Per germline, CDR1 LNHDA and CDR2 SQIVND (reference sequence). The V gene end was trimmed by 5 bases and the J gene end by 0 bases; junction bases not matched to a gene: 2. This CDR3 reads CASSPQGANYGYTF. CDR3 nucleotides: TGTGCCAGTAGTCCACAGGGGGCTAACTATGGCTACACCTTC.

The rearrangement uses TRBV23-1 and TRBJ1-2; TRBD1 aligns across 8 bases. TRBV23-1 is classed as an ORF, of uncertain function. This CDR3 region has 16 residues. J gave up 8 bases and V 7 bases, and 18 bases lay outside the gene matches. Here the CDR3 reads CASTHSGGQGARGYTF. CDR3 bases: TGCGCCAGCACCCACTCAGGCGGGCAGGGGGCTAGAGGCTACACCTTC.

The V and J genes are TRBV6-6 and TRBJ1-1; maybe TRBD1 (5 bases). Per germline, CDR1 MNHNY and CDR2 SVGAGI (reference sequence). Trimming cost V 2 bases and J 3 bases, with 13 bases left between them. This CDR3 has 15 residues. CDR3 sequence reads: CASSYVSTGYTEAFF. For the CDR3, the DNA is TGTGCCAGCAGTTACGTTTCCACAGGATACACTGAAGCTTTCTTT.

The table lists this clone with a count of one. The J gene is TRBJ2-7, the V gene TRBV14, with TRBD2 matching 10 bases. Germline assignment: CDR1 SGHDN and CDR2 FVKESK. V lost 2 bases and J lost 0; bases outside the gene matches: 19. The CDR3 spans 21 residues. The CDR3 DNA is TGTGCCAGCAGCCAAAGTACGAGGATCGCTAGCGGGAGCTTTAGCTCCTACGAGCAGTACTTC. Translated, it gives CASSQSTRIASGSFSSYEQYF.

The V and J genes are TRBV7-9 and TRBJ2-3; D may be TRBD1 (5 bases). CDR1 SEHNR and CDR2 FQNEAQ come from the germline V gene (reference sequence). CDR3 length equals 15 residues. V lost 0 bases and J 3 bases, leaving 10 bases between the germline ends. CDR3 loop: CASSLAQGSTDTQYF. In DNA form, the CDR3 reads TGTGCCAGCAGCTTAGCGCAGGGAAGTACAGATACGCAGTATTTT.

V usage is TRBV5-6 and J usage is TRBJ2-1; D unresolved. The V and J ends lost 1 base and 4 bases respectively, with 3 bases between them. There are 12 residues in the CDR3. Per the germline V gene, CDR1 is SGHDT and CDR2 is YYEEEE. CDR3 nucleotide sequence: TGTGCCAGCAGCTTGCAGTACAATGAGCAGTTCTTC. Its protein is CASSLQYNEQFF.

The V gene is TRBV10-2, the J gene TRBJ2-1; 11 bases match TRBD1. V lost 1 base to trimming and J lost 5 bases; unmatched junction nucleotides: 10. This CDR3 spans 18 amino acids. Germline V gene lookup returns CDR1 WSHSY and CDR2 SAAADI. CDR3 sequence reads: CASSELLGQGAPDNEQFF. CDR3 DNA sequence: TGCGCCAGCAGTGAGTTGCTAGGACAGGGGGCCCCAGACAATGAGCAGTTCTTC.

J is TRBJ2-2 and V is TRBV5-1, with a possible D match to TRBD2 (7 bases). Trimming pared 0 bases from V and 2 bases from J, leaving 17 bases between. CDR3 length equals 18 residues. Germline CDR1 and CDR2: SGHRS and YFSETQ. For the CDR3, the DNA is TGCGCCAGCAGCTTGGGACGACGAGCGGGACATAACACCGGGGAGCTGTTTTTT. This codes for CASSLGRRAGHNTGELFF.

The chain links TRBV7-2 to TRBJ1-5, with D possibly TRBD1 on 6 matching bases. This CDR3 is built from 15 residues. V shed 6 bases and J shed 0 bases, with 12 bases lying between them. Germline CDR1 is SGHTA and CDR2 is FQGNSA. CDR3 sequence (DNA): TGTGCCAGCAGGCCTTCAGGGGATAGCAATCAGCCCCAGCATTTT. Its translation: CASRPSGDSNQPQHF.

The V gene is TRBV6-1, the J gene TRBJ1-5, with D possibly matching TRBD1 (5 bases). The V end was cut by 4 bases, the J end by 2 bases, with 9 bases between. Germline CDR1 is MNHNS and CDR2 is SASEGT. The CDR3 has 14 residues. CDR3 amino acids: CASSVLQGNQPQHF. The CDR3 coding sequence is TGTGCCAGCAGTGTATTACAGGGCAATCAGCCCCAGCATTTT.

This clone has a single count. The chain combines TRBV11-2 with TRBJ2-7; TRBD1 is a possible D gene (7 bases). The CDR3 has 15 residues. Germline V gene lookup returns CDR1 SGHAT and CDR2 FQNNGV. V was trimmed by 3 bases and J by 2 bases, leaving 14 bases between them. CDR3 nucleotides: TGTGCCAGCAGCTTTTACAGGGGAGGTCCCTACGAGCAGTACTTC. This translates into CASSFYRGGPYEQYF.

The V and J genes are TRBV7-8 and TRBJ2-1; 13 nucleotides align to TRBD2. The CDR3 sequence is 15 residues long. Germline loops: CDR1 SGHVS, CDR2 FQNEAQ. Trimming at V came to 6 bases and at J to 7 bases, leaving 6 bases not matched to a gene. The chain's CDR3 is CASRTPGLAGNEQFF. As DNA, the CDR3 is TGTGCCAGCAGGACACCGGGACTAGCGGGAAATGAGCAGTTCTTC.

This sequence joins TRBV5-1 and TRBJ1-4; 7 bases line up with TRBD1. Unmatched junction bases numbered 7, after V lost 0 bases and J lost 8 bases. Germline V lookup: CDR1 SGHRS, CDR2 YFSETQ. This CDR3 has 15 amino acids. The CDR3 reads CASSLGTGSREKLFF. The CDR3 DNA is TGCGCCAGCAGCTTGGGGACAGGTTCGAGAGAAAAACTGTTTTTT.

In nucleotides, the CDR3 is TGCGCCAGCAGCTTGGCCGAGGCAGGGTACAATGAGCAGTTCTTC. It is translated as CASSLAEAGYNEQFF. The genes are TRBV5-1 and TRBJ2-1; the D gene is possibly TRBD1 (5 bases). CDR1 is SGHRS, CDR2 YFSETQ, per germline. This CDR3 is 15 amino acids long. V shed 0 bases and J shed 4 bases, with 11 bases lying between them.

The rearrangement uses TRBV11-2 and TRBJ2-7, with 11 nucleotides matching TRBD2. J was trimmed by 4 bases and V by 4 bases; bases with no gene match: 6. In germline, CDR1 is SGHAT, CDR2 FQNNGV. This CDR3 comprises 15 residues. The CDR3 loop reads CASSSWLAGGYEQYF. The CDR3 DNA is TGTGCCAGCAGCTCCTGGCTAGCGGGAGGTTACGAGCAGTACTTC. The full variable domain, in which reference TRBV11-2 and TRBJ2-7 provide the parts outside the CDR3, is EAGVAQSPRYKIIEKRQSVAFWCNPISGHATLYWYQQILGQGPKLLIQFQNNGVVDDSQLPKDRFSAERLKGVDSTLKIQPAKLEDSAVYLCASSSWLAGGYEQYFGPGTRLTVT.

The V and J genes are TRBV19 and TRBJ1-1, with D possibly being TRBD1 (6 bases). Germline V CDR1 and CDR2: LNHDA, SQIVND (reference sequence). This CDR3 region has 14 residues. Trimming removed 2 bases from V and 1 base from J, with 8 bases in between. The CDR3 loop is CASSIIGGNTEAFF. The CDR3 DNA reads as TGTGCCAGTAGTATAATAGGGGGGAACACTGAAGCTTTCTTT.

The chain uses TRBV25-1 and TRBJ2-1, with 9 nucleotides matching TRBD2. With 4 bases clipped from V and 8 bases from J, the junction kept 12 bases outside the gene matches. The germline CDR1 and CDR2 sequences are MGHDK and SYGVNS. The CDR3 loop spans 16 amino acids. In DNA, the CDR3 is TGTGCCAGCAGTGTCAGAGGTAGCGGGAGCCTCCATGAGCAGTTCTTC. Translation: CASSVRGSGSLHEQFF.

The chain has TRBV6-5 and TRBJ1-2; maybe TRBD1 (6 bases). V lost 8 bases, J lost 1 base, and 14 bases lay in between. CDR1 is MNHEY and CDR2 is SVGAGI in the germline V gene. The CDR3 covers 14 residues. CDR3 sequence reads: CASAEDRLNYGYTF. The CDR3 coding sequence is TGTGCCAGCGCCGAAGACAGGCTTAACTATGGCTACACCTTC.

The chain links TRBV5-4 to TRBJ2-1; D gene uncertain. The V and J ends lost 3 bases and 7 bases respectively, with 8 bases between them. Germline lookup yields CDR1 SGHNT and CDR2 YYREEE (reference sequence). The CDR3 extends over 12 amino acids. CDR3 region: CASSSPRNEQFF. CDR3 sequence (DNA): TGTGCCAGCAGCTCCCCGAGGAATGAGCAGTTCTTC.

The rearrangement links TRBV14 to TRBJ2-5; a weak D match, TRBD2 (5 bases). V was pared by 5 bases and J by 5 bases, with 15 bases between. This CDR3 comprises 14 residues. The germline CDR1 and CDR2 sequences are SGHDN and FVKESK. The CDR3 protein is CASSARAARETQYF. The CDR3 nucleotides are TGTGCCAGCAGCGCTCGAGCGGCGCGGGAGACCCAGTACTTC.

The CDR3 sequence: CASSLIAGAFF. The CDR3 DNA sequence: TGTGCCAGCAGCTTAATAGCTGGTGCTTTCTTT. This chain links TRBV7-2 with TRBJ1-1; D is undetermined. The CDR3 loop spans 11 amino acids. V dropped 2 bases and J dropped 11 bases, with 9 bases sitting between them. Germline CDR1 is SGHTA and CDR2 is FQGNSA.

The DNA for the CDR3 is TGCGCCAGCAGCCAATACGATAGCGGGAGGGATGGGGATACGCAGTATTTT. It codes for CASSQYDSGRDGDTQYF. The chain carries TRBV4-3 and TRBJ2-3, with 11 nucleotides matching TRBD2. Germline CDR1 LGHNA, CDR2 YSLEER. V lost 2 bases and J lost 6; bases outside the gene matches: 10. The CDR3 length is 17 residues.

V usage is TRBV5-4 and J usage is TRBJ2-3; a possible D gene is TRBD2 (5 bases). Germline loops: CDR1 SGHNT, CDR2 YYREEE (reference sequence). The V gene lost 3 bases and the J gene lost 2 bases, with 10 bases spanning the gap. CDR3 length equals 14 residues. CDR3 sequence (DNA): TGTGCCAGCAGCTCCGGCGGGCCCACAGATACGCAGTATTTT. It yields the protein CASSSGGPTDTQYF.

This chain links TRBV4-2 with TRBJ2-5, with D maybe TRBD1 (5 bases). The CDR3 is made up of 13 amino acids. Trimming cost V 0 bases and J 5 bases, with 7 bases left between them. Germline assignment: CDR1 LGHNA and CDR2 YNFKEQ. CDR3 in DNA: TGTGCCAGCAGCCAAGATTCAGGGGAGACCCAGTACTTC. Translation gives CASSQDSGETQYF.

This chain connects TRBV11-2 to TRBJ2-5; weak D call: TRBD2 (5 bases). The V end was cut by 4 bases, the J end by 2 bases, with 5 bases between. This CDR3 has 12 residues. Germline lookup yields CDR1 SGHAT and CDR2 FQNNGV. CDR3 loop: CASSSGQETQYF. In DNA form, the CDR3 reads TGTGCCAGCAGCTCGGGACAAGAGACCCAGTACTTC.

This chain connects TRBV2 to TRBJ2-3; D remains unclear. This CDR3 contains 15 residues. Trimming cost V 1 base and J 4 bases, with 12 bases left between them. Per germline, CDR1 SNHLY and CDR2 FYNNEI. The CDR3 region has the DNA TGTGCCAGCAGTGAAGAGTCTATATGGTCAGATACGCAGTATTTT. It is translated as CASSEESIWSDTQYF.